This T cell receptor (beta chain) came from a study of T cell responses to AZD1222 COVID-19 vaccine. The CDR3 runs to 14 residues. CDR1 and CDR2 from the germline V gene are KGHDR and SFDVKD. V was clipped by 5 bases and J by 3 bases; unmatched bases: 4. Concerning this clone: What it recognizes is unknown.

Findings of the study overall: At 160-218 and 743-854, vaccine-associated CD4 TCRs were dominant, and they spanned spike. Repertoires were sampled only after the peak T cell response. Clonal diversity was possibly underestimated, and the donors were mostly white British, with more females.

TCRdb's table, derived via immunoSEQ multiplex PCR, lists solely in-frame clones and lacks some. The sample contains approximately 100,000 clones, 85% to 90% of which appear only once. Material: peripheral blood, obtained on day 0 of AZD1222 vaccination. This sequence was found in an adult in good health. V is TRBV24-1 and J is TRBJ2-3, with 7 bases that match TRBD2. The CDR3 nucleotides read TGTGCCACCAGTGTTTCGGGGGGAACAGATACGCAGTATTTT. This translates into CATSVSGGTDTQYF.